This TCR beta chain was retrieved from a study of cytomegalovirus exposure and HLA in healthy donors. Study-wide results and caveats: Common viral pathogens seemed, in a later analysis, to connect with several of the most significant clusters.

Both 60 Vbeta primers and 13 Jbeta primers went into the PCR. Original analysis: Roughly 11 million shared chains were among approximately 87 million unique TCR beta chains counted in a later analysis. Repertoires were generated with immunoSEQ multiplex PCR, while TCRdb's copy carries only in-frame clones and drops some. V and J calls and clone size are as listed in that table; D and trimming were resolved from the DNA. The table records around 150,000 clones, roughly three quarters of them present only once. There are 15 residues in the CDR3. Trimming cost V 2 bases and J 0 bases, with 8 bases left between them. Germline CDR1 reads SGHVS; CDR2 reads FQNEAQ. Regarding this clone: Its antigen is as yet unknown. Other DNA sequences in this specimen translate into the identical CDR3.

The genes are TRBV7-8 and TRBJ1-5, with D unresolved. Sequenced: PBMCs. The receptor comes from a man in his fifties or sixties in good health and CMV-seronegative. The CDR3 nucleotides are TGTGCCAGCAGCTTAACGGGGAATAGCAATCAGCCCCAGCATTTT. Translating gives CASSLTGNSNQPQHF.